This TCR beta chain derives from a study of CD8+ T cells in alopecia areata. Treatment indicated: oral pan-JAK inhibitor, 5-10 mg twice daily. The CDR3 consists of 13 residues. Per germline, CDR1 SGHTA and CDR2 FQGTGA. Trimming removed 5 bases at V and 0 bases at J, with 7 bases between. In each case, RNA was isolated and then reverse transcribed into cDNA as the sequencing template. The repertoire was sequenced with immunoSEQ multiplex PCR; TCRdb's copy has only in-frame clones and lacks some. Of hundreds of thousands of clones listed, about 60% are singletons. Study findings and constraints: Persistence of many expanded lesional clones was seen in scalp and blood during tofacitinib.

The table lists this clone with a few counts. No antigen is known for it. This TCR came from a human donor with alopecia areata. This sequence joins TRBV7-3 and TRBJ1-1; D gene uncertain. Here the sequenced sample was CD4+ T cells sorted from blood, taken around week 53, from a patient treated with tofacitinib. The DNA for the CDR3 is TGTGCCAGCAGCCCACGGGTGAACACTGAAGCTTTCTTT. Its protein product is CASSPRVNTEAFF.